This T cell receptor beta chain was captured in a study of T cells after somatic rescue of genetic block. In this sample, this clone turned up once. TCRdb's copy holds only in-frame clones and misses some; the assay was immunoSEQ multiplex PCR. The sample holds 55,000 to 75,000 clones, 85% to 95% seen once. Sequencing used peripheral blood mononuclear cells (PBMCs). This TCR came from a man aged 35 to 55.

DNA of the CDR3: TGTGCCAGCAGCCAGGGGGCCAGGGGACTCCACTTT. This translates into CASSQGARGLHF. This sequence joins TRBV4-2 and TRBJ1-6, with a tentative D call TRBD1 (6 bases). Germline V gives CDR1 LGHNA, CDR2 YNFKEQ. Trimming cost V 3 bases and J 16 bases, with 13 bases left between them. CDR3 size: 12 residues.